The 20 T cell receptor beta chains presented below share a single source sample, sequenced in a study of T cell clonotyping in hematopoietic cell transplantation. Using immunoSEQ multiplex PCR, the repertoire was profiled, and TCRdb retains in-frame clones only, with some absent. The sample contains approximately 9,000 clones, over 60% of which appear only once. This sample comprised peripheral blood mononuclear cells, obtained 180 days after allogeneic stem cell transplant. The receptors were sampled from a female patient aged 50 to 65 who had an allogeneic stem cell transplant from a related donor, so the T cells may come from the graft donor. Some clones in this sample may be carry-over from other donors' samples.

The CDR3 protein is CASSLGQGTNAEAFF. CDR3 nucleotides: TGTGCCAGCAGCTTAGGTCAGGGAACTAATGCGGAAGCTTTCTTT. The rearrangement joins TRBV11-3 to TRBJ1-1, with a tentative D call TRBD1 (5 bases). Germline V gene lookup returns CDR1 SGHNT and CDR2 YENEEA. The CDR3 has 15 residues. Deletions cut 1 base from V and 8 bases from J, with 17 bases between. The full variable domain, completed using reference TRBV11-3 and TRBJ1-1, is EAGVVQSPRYKIIEKKQPVAFWCNPISGHNTLYWYLQNLGQGPELLIRYENEEAVDDSQLPKDRFSAERLKGVDSTLKIQPAELGDSAVYLCASSLGQGTNAEAFFGQGTRLTVV.

This chain joins TRBV29-1 and TRBJ1-1; D remains unclear. V was pared by 4 bases and J by 2 bases, with 8 bases between. This CDR3 has 12 residues. CDR1 is SQVTM and CDR2 is ANQGSEA in the germline V gene. CDR3 sequence: CSVADPNTEAFF. CDR3 nucleotide sequence: TGCAGCGTTGCGGATCCAAACACTGAAGCTTTCTTT.

The rearrangement uses TRBV9 and TRBJ1-2; 7 bases fit TRBD1. The J segment lost 4 bases and the V segment lost 1 base, leaving 10 bases of the junction unmatched. CDR3 length: 16 amino acids. Germline V gives CDR1 SGDLS, CDR2 YYNGEE. DNA for the CDR3: TGTGCCAGCAGCGTATCCCTAACAGGGGCCTTCTATGGCTACACCTTC. It yields the protein CASSVSLTGAFYGYTF. Looking up the rest from reference TRBV9 and TRBJ1-2 gives the full variable domain: DSGVTQTPKHLITATGQRVTLRCSPRSGDLSVYWYQQSLDQGLQFLIQYYNGEERAKGNILERFSAQQFPDLHSELNLSSLELGDSALYFCASSVSLTGAFYGYTFGSGTRLTVV.

V usage is TRBV7-9 and J usage is TRBJ2-7, with no clear D. CDR3 size: 17 residues. The germline gives CDR1 SEHNR, CDR2 FQNEAQ (reference sequence). V was clipped by 6 bases and J by 1 base, with 22 bases between them. DNA of the CDR3: TGTGCCAGCAGTAACCCCAGGCGGCAGGTTGAATCCTACGAGCAGTACTTC. Its translation: CASSNPRRQVESYEQYF.

The chain joins TRBV28 to TRBJ1-5; D is perhaps TRBD1 (5 bases). CDR1 and CDR2 (germline): MDHEN, SYDVKM. CDR3 length: 14 residues. Trimming cost V 7 bases and J 0 bases, with 10 bases left between them. CDR3 nucleotide sequence: TGTGCCAGCACCGGGCAGGGTAGCAATCAGCCCCAGCATTTT. Its protein product is CASTGQGSNQPQHF.

V usage is TRBV4-1 and J usage is TRBJ2-7; D might be TRBD1 or TRBD2, each matching 5 bases. This CDR3 spans 15 amino acids. CDR1 is MGHRA and CDR2 is YSYEKL in the germline V gene. Between the trimmed V and J ends, which lost 1 base and 2 bases, there was a span of 12 bases. In DNA, the CDR3 is TGCGCCAGCAGCCAAGCGGGACGTGGGGCCTACGAGCAGTACTTC. Translation gives CASSQAGRGAYEQYF.

V and J are TRBV27 and TRBJ1-2; tentatively, D is TRBD1 (5 bases). This CDR3 is 12 amino acids long. From germline, CDR1 is MNHEY and CDR2 SMNVEV (reference sequence). V was clipped by 5 bases and J by 8 bases, with 12 bases between them. The CDR3 protein is CASSDDRRGYTF. DNA of the CDR3: TGTGCCAGCAGTGATGACAGAAGGGGCTACACCTTC.

The chain joins TRBV19 to TRBJ2-7, with D perhaps matching TRBD2 (6 bases). The germline V gene encodes CDR1 LNHDA and CDR2 SQIVND (reference sequence). The CDR3 is 15 amino acids. Between the trimmed V and J ends, which lost 5 bases and 1 base, there was a span of 15 bases. The CDR3 DNA follows: TGTGCCAGTAGTGCCAGAACTCGGGGGTCCTACGAGCAGTACTTC. Its translation is CASSARTRGSYEQYF.

The count of this clone is one. The gene calls are TRBV6-6 and TRBJ2-7, with D possibly being TRBD1 (6 bases). The germline V gene encodes CDR1 MNHNY and CDR2 SVGAGI (reference sequence). V was clipped by 0 bases and J by 2 bases, with 11 bases between them. The CDR3 sequence is 15 residues long. The CDR3 region is CASSYSRRGTYEQYF. The CDR3 DNA reads as TGTGCCAGCAGTTACTCGCGCAGGGGCACCTACGAGCAGTACTTC.

The rearrangement links TRBV27 to TRBJ2-7; D unclear. Germline V CDR1 and CDR2: MNHEY, SMNVEV (reference sequence). Trimming left V 10 bases short and J 3 bases short, with 10 bases between. There are 11 residues in the CDR3. The CDR3: CATRTHYEQYF. The DNA for the CDR3 is TGTGCCACCAGGACCCACTACGAGCAGTACTTC.

The chain is built from TRBV4-3 and TRBJ1-6; maybe TRBD1 (5 bases). The V and J ends lost 0 bases and 7 bases respectively, with 13 bases between them. CDR3 length: 16 residues. The V gene's germline CDR1 is LGHNA and CDR2 YSLEER. This chain's CDR3 is CASSQDFRGVNSPLHF. The CDR3 coding sequence is TGCGCCAGCAGCCAAGATTTTAGGGGTGTGAATTCACCCCTCCACTTT.

This clone has just a few counts. The genes are TRBV11-2 and TRBJ1-2; 12 bases are shared with TRBD1. The germline V gene has CDR1 SGHAT and CDR2 FQNNGV. With V trimmed by 5 bases and J by 8 bases, 9 bases remained unmatched. This CDR3 is built from 15 residues. This CDR3 reads CASSPGTGGAWGYTF. Here the CDR3 DNA reads TGTGCCAGCAGCCCCGGGACAGGGGGCGCATGGGGCTACACCTTC. Full variable domain (remainder filled in from reference TRBV11-2 and TRBJ1-2): EAGVAQSPRYKIIEKRQSVAFWCNPISGHATLYWYQQILGQGPKLLIQFQNNGVVDDSQLPKDRFSAERLKGVDSTLKIQPAKLEDSAVYLCASSPGTGGAWGYTFGSGTRLTVV.

The chain couples TRBV27 to TRBJ2-7; perhaps TRBD2 as D (6 bases). The CDR3 has 19 amino acids. CDR1 and CDR2 (germline): MNHEY, SMNVEV (reference sequence). With 6 bases removed from V and 4 bases from J, the gap between germline ends came to 31 bases. CDR3 sequence reads: CASRYLPEGDGSLGYEQYF. The CDR3 coding sequence is TGTGCCAGCAGATACCTCCCTGAGGGAGACGGGAGTTTAGGGTACGAGCAGTACTTC.

V and J are TRBV4-1 and TRBJ1-2; D is uncertain. Trimming cost V 4 bases and J 5 bases, with 8 bases left between them. The CDR3 is 12 amino acids. Germline V gene data show CDR1 as MGHRA and CDR2 as YSYEKL. The CDR3 coding sequence is TGCGCCAGCAGCCCCGGGCCATATGGCTACACCTTC. As protein: CASSPGPYGYTF.

J is TRBJ1-1 and V is TRBV11-2; possibly TRBD1 for D (6 bases). V lost 1 base and J lost 6, with 12 bases in between. CDR3 size: 14 residues. Germline lookup yields CDR1 SGHAT and CDR2 FQNNGV. The CDR3 sequence is CASSLGLRQAEAFF. The CDR3 DNA sequence: TGTGCCAGCAGCTTAGGCCTAAGACAGGCTGAAGCTTTCTTT.

The gene calls are TRBV4-3 and TRBJ2-7; D is unresolved. In germline, CDR1 is LGHNA, CDR2 YSLEER. Trimming pared 0 bases from V and 0 bases from J, leaving 9 bases between. The CDR3 is 15 residues long. CDR3 in amino acids: CASSQDPRSSYEQYF. CDR3 coding DNA: TGCGCCAGCAGCCAAGATCCAAGGAGCTCCTACGAGCAGTACTTC.

The sample holds a few counts of this clone. The chain employs TRBV30 and TRBJ1-5; D is possibly TRBD1 (5 bases). The CDR3 sequence is 13 residues long. Trimming cost V 2 bases and J 3 bases, with 8 bases left between them. Germline values: CDR1 GTSNPN, CDR2 SVGIG (reference sequence). The CDR3 sequence is CAWSRGFNQPQHF. CDR3 coding DNA: TGTGCCTGGAGTAGGGGATTCAATCAGCCCCAGCATTTT.

This clone was seen just once. The chain uses TRBV7-9 and TRBJ1-5; tentative D call: TRBD1 (5 bases). The ends were cut back, 5 bases at V and 6 bases at J, with 11 bases in the middle. Germline V gene sequence: CDR1 SEHNR, CDR2 FQNEAQ (reference sequence). The CDR3 length is 13 residues. The CDR3 bases are TGTGCCAGCAGCGTAGACGGGGCTCAGCCCCAGCATTTT. Protein: CASSVDGAQPQHF. Supplemented by reference TRBV7-9 and TRBJ1-5, the full variable domain reads DTGVSQNPRHKITKRGQNVTFRCDPISEHNRLYWYRQTLGQGPEFLTYFQNEAQLEKSRLLSDRFSAERPKGSFSTLEIQRTEQGDSAMYLCASSVDGAQPQHFGDGTRLSIL.

The J gene is TRBJ1-4, the V gene TRBV29-1, with D possibly being TRBD1 (5 bases). The CDR3 consists of 10 residues. The germline gives CDR1 SQVTM, CDR2 ANQGSEA. Trimming left V 4 bases short and J 8 bases short, with 5 bases between. The CDR3 nucleotides read TGCAGCGTTGCAGGGGAAAAACTGTTTTTT. Translated: CSVAGEKLFF.

The chain joins TRBV30 to TRBJ1-4; D remains ambiguous. V was cut by 0 bases and J by 8 bases, with 7 bases left in between. The germline V gene encodes CDR1 GTSNPN and CDR2 SVGIG (reference sequence). This CDR3 has 12 amino acids. The CDR3 here is CAWSVILEKLFF. In DNA, the CDR3 is TGTGCCTGGAGTGTAATTCTAGAAAAACTGTTTTTT.